These 32 T cell receptor beta chains share one sample of origin, sequenced in a study of spatial heterogeneity in lung cancer. Documented time point: sample taken at primary tumor resection. Each CDR3 protein gets one entry after TCRdb re-called the 5' RACE reads with MiXCR. The sample carries some 80,000 distinct CDR3 sequences, 8% recorded once. Sequencing was performed on PBMCs, taken at surgery. The origin of the receptors is a male donor with early-stage non-small cell lung cancer.

A few counts support this clonotype. V usage is TRBV5-1 and J usage is TRBJ1-2; 9 bases are a match to TRBD1. Unmatched junction bases numbered 11, after V lost 6 bases and J lost 5 bases. Germline assignment: CDR1 SGHRS and CDR2 YFSETQ. This CDR3 is built from 15 residues. CDR3 bases: TGCGCCAGCACCTTAATTTCCGGGACAGGGTATGGCTACACCTTC. It yields the protein CASTLISGTGYGYTF.

This clonotype came up many times. The chain is built from TRBV5-1 and TRBJ2-1, with 8 nucleotides matching TRBD1. The ends lost 5 bases at V and 0 bases at J; junction bases unmatched: 4. CDR1 is SGHRS, CDR2 YFSETQ, per germline. This CDR3 has 15 residues. CDR3 nucleotide sequence: TGCGCCAGCAGACAGGACAGGGTCTCCTACAATGAGCAGTTCTTC. Residues: CASRQDRVSYNEQFF.

V usage is TRBV14 and J usage is TRBJ1-2; unclear D gene. In germline, CDR1 is SGHDN, CDR2 FVKESK. This CDR3 spans 14 amino acids. With 0 bases removed from V and 3 bases from J, the gap between germline ends came to 8 bases. The CDR3 spells CASSQDFGDYGYTF. In DNA form, the CDR3 reads TGTGCCAGCAGCCAAGATTTCGGAGACTATGGCTACACCTTC.

This clonotype has just a few counts. V and J are TRBV6-5 and TRBJ2-7, with 8 bases matching TRBD1. V lost 2 bases to trimming and J lost 2 bases; unmatched junction nucleotides: 11. This CDR3 spans 17 amino acids. Germline-derived CDR1 and CDR2 are MNHEY and SVGAGI. The chain's CDR3 is CASSYPSGGQATYEQYF. Written as DNA, the CDR3 is TGTGCCAGCAGTTACCCATCTGGGGGACAGGCCACCTACGAGCAGTACTTC.

V and J are TRBV6-5 and TRBJ2-7; D uncertain. Germline CDR1 reads MNHEY; CDR2 reads SVGAGI. V lost 6 bases, J lost 7 bases, and 10 bases lay in between. This CDR3 has 11 amino acids. The DNA of the CDR3 is TGTGCCAGCAGGGATTTAGAGGAGCAGTACTTC. It yields the protein CASRDLEEQYF.

This clonotype was counted many times. V gene TRBV6-6 combines with J gene TRBJ2-2; 7 bases agree with TRBD1. CDR3 length equals 15 residues. V gave up 5 bases and J gave up 0 bases; unmatched junction bases: 3. CDR1 is MNHNY and CDR2 is SVGAGI in the germline V gene (reference sequence). CDR3 DNA: TGTGCCAGCAGTCAGGACAGGTCGAACACCGGGGAGCTGTTTTTT. This codes for CASSQDRSNTGELFF.

There are many counts of this clonotype. This chain uses TRBV12-3 or TRBV12-4 with TRBJ2-5; D is ambiguous. CDR3 length: 11 residues. Trimming pared 4 bases from V and 10 bases from J, leaving 10 bases between. CDR3 bases: TGTGCCAGCAGTTCCGGGTCCTTCCAGTACTTC. This translates into CASSSGSFQYF.

This clonotype has at least ten counts. CDR3 DNA: TGCAGTGCTAGGGGTCTCAGCGGGAGATACAATGAGCAGTTCTTC. Its protein is CSARGLSGRYNEQFF. The gene calls are TRBV20-1 and TRBJ2-1; 8 nucleotides agree with TRBD2. Germline CDR1 DFQATT, CDR2 SNEGSKA (reference sequence). The ends lost 3 bases at V and 4 bases at J; junction bases unmatched: 8. The CDR3 length is 15 residues.

This clonotype has a count of ten or more. The rearrangement uses TRBV20-1 and TRBJ1-5; 9 bases match TRBD1. CDR1 and CDR2 from the germline V gene are DFQATT and SNEGSKA (reference sequence). After removal of 6 bases from V and 6 bases from J, the junction contained 12 bases not matched to a gene. The CDR3 consists of 15 residues. The CDR3 protein is CSAATGGVGSQPQHF. CDR3 DNA sequence: TGCAGTGCCGCGACAGGGGGAGTGGGTAGTCAGCCCCAGCATTTT.

Comment on this clonotype: One end of the junction does not line up with germline, which may come from a read error. The V and J genes are TRBV7-8 and TRBJ2-3; TRBD1 is a possible D gene (6 bases). This CDR3 contains 15 residues. Germline-derived CDR1 and CDR2 are SGHVS and FQNEAQ. The CDR3 sequence is CPSSLAGDFTDTQYF. CDR3 DNA sequence: TGTCCCAGCAGCTTAGCAGGGGATTTCACAGATACGCAGTATTTT.

This clonotype was picked up a small number of times. The junction departs from germline at one end; a sequencing error may be responsible. The chain uses TRBV20-1 and TRBJ1-5; D uncertain. The germline V gene has CDR1 DFQATT and CDR2 SNEGSKA (reference sequence). The CDR3 contains 12 residues. The CDR3 DNA sequence: TGCAGTGCTAGGTTTAGCGATCAGCCCCAGCATTTT. Its protein product is CSARFSDQPQHF.

This clonotype was observed many times. The chain couples TRBV6-1 to TRBJ1-5, with D hard to call. Looked up from germline, CDR1 is MNHNS and CDR2 is SASEGT. The CDR3 contains 14 residues. Deletions cut 6 bases from V and 7 bases from J, with 16 bases between. The CDR3 loop reads CASSSAAGGQPQHF. CDR3 nucleotides: TGTGCCAGCAGCTCGGCGGCGGGTGGCCAGCCCCAGCATTTT.

This chain joins TRBV6-5 and TRBJ2-1, with TRBD2 identical over 12 bases. CDR1 and CDR2 (germline): MNHEY, SVGAGI. The CDR3 totals 15 residues. After removal of 5 bases from V and 5 bases from J, the junction contained 4 bases not matched to a gene. CDR3 protein: CASSALAGGHNEQFF. The CDR3 DNA follows: TGTGCCAGCAGTGCACTAGCGGGAGGCCACAATGAGCAGTTCTTC.

Only a few counts were recorded for this clonotype. The rearrangement links TRBV6-6 to TRBJ2-7; unclear D gene. The CDR3 is 12 residues long. V was shortened by 5 bases and J by 7 bases, with 12 bases between the two germline ends. Per the germline V gene, CDR1 is MNHNY and CDR2 is SVGAGI (reference sequence). The CDR3 here is CASSRQWEEQYF. In DNA form, the CDR3 reads TGTGCCAGCAGTCGCCAGTGGGAAGAGCAGTACTTC.

At least ten counts were recorded for this clonotype. J is TRBJ2-3 and V is TRBV7-9; 10 bases map to TRBD2. The CDR3 runs 16 residues. Germline CDR1 reads SEHNR; CDR2 reads FQNEAQ (reference sequence). V trimming: 4 bases; J trimming: 4 bases; junction bases outside the gene matches: 8. CDR3 nucleotide sequence: TGTGCCAGCAGCTCCAGGAGCGGGAGGGCCCCAGATACGCAGTATTTT. Its protein product is CASSSRSGRAPDTQYF. Together with reference TRBV7-9 and TRBJ2-3, the CDR3 gives the full variable domain: DTGVSQNPRHKITKRGQNVTFRCDPISEHNRLYWYRQTLGQGPEFLTYFQNEAQLEKSRLLSDRFSAERPKGSFSTLEIQRTEQGDSAMYLCASSSRSGRAPDTQYFGPGTRLTVL.

This clonotype came up many times. This sequence joins TRBV4-2 and TRBJ1-6, with 12 bases fitting TRBD1. Germline trimming cut 0 bases from V and 9 bases from J; bases unmatched to any gene: 3. This CDR3 comprises 16 residues. Germline V gene lookup returns CDR1 LGHNA and CDR2 YNFKEQ. CDR3 in DNA: TGTGCCAGCAGCCAAGACGGGGACAGGGGGCTTTCACCCCTCCACTTT. Residues: CASSQDGDRGLSPLHF.

This clonotype occurred many times. V is TRBV10-2 and J is TRBJ1-5, with 8 bases fitting TRBD1. Germline-derived CDR1 and CDR2 are WSHSY and SAAADI. The V gene end was trimmed by 7 bases and the J gene end by 2 bases; junction bases not matched to a gene: 10. This CDR3 contains 16 residues. Written as DNA, the CDR3 is TGCGCCAGCACGGGACAGGCGGTTGGAGGCAATCAGCCCCAGCATTTT. Amino acids: CASTGQAVGGNQPQHF.

Only a few counts were recorded for this clonotype. The V and J genes are TRBV5-1 and TRBJ2-1; 9 bases agree with TRBD2. Germline V gene sequence: CDR1 SGHRS, CDR2 YFSETQ. The CDR3 extends over 17 amino acids. The junction had 7 bases not matched to a gene; V was cut back by 3 bases and J by 0 bases. CDR3 residues: CASSSRGLAYSYNEQFF. Here the CDR3 DNA reads TGCGCCAGCAGCTCGCGTGGACTAGCGTACTCCTACAATGAGCAGTTCTTC.

The V and J genes are TRBV7-9 and TRBJ2-1; 7 bases line up with TRBD2. The trim removed 5 bases at V and 2 bases at J, leaving 12 bases unmatched. CDR3 length equals 17 residues. The germline gives CDR1 SEHNR, CDR2 FQNEAQ (reference sequence). The CDR3 region is CASSTPPRRETYNEQFF. CDR3 bases: TGTGCCAGCAGCACGCCACCCCGGCGGGAGACCTACAATGAGCAGTTCTTC.

This clonotype was detected ten times or more. The chain is built from TRBV10-2 and TRBJ1-1; 8 bases match TRBD1. Trimming removed 6 bases from V and 5 bases from J; junction bases left unmatched: 5. Germline V gives CDR1 WSHSY, CDR2 SAAADI. This CDR3 comprises 13 residues. In DNA, the CDR3 is TGCGCCAGCAGCCGCGACAGGGGTACTGAAGCTTTCTTT. Residues: CASSRDRGTEAFF.

This clonotype was found many times. A read error may produce the germline difference seen at one junction end. V and J are TRBV29-1 and TRBJ2-3, with D hard to call. Germline V gene sequence: CDR1 SQVTM, CDR2 ANQGSEA. This CDR3 has 11 amino acids. The CDR3 nucleotides are TGCAGCCTTGAGAGTGGAGATACGCAGTATTTT. Translating it yields CSLESGDTQYF.

This clonotype was detected a few times. The rearrangement joins TRBV3-1 to TRBJ2-5; TRBD2 matches at 7 bases. There are 16 residues in the CDR3. The V gene end was trimmed by 0 bases and the J gene end by 4 bases; junction bases not matched to a gene: 8. CDR1 and CDR2 (germline): LGHDT, YNNKEL (reference sequence). The CDR3 spells CASSQERTGGGETQYF. The CDR3 DNA sequence: TGTGCCAGCAGCCAAGAACGAACGGGAGGTGGAGAGACCCAGTACTTC.

This clonotype was seen a handful of times. The chain employs TRBV20-1 and TRBJ2-1; TRBD2 matches 9 bases. The CDR3 has 15 residues. The V gene end was trimmed by 3 bases and the J gene end by 5 bases; junction bases not matched to a gene: 8. Per the germline V gene, CDR1 is DFQATT and CDR2 is SNEGSKA (reference sequence). DNA for the CDR3: TGCAGTGCTAGTCGGCTAGCGGGAATCAACAATGAGCAGTTCTTC. This gives the protein CSASRLAGINNEQFF.

This clonotype was detected many times. The chain combines TRBV20-1 with TRBJ2-1; 14 nucleotides agree with TRBD2. CDR3 length equals 15 residues. Germline V gives CDR1 DFQATT, CDR2 SNEGSKA (reference sequence). The V gene end was trimmed by 3 bases and the J gene end by 6 bases; junction bases not matched to a gene: 4. The CDR3 nucleotides read TGCAGTGCTAGTTCCGGGACTAGCGGGAGCAATGAGCAGTTCTTC. The encoded protein is CSASSGTSGSNEQFF.

The chain recombines TRBV15 with TRBJ1-1; TRBD1 might be the D (5 bases). CDR3 length equals 15 residues. Germline V CDR1 and CDR2: LNHNV, YYDKDF (reference sequence). V lost 0 bases, J lost 6 bases, and 14 bases lay in between. The CDR3 region has the DNA TGTGCCACCAGCAGAGACCGGGGGGGTACTGCTGAAGCTTTCTTT. The encoded protein is CATSRDRGGTAEAFF.

This clonotype has at least ten counts. J is TRBJ1-5 and V is TRBV7-2; no firm D call. The CDR3 loop spans 13 amino acids. The V gene's germline CDR1 is SGHTA and CDR2 FQGNSA. V lost 4 bases to trimming and J lost 7 bases, with 11 bases between them. The CDR3 nucleotides read TGTGCCAGCAGCTCAGGACCGGGCCAGCCCCAGCATTTT. It yields the protein CASSSGPGQPQHF.

A few counts support this clonotype. This chain joins TRBV11-2 and TRBJ2-7; 8 bases agree with TRBD1. Germline lookup yields CDR1 SGHAT and CDR2 FQNNGV. This CDR3 contains 13 residues. Trimming cost V 5 bases and J 3 bases; bases outside gene matches: 3. As DNA, the CDR3 is TGTGCCAGCAGCCCTGACAGGGGCTACGAGCAGTACTTC. As protein: CASSPDRGYEQYF.

The chain couples TRBV6-1 to TRBJ2-3; D is perhaps TRBD1 (6 bases). Trimming removed 6 bases at V and 5 bases at J, with 15 bases between. The CDR3 contains 14 residues. Germline V gene data show CDR1 as MNHNS and CDR2 as SASEGT. CDR3 nucleotide sequence: TGTGCCAGCAGCCCGACAGGATCGGGAGATACGCAGTATTTT. Its translation: CASSPTGSGDTQYF.

V gene TRBV7-9 combines with J gene TRBJ2-3, with D uncertain. CDR1 is SEHNR and CDR2 is FQNEAQ in the germline V gene (reference sequence). The CDR3 is 12 amino acids. V was cut by 5 bases and J by 6 bases, with 9 bases left in between. The CDR3 sequence: CASSPMSDTQYF. The CDR3 DNA is TGTGCCAGCAGCCCCATGTCGGATACGCAGTATTTT.

The chain combines TRBV7-8 with TRBJ1-2; D is uncertain. This CDR3 region has 13 residues. Trimming took 3 bases from V and 8 from J, leaving 13 bases between them. From germline, CDR1 is SGHVS and CDR2 FQNEAQ. The DNA for the CDR3 is TGTGCCAGCAGCTTTGGTGGGGATTGGGGCTACACCTTC. It translates to CASSFGGDWGYTF.

This clonotype was detected many times. The chain is built from TRBV12-3 or TRBV12-4 and TRBJ2-1; 8 bases map to TRBD1. J was trimmed by 4 bases and V by 7 bases; bases with no gene match: 3. The CDR3 spans 13 residues. CDR3: CASTGQEYNEQFF. The CDR3, as DNA: TGTGCCAGCACGGGACAGGAGTACAATGAGCAGTTCTTC.

This clonotype was recorded many times. The rearrangement joins TRBV19 to TRBJ1-5; tentatively, D is TRBD1 (5 bases). The germline CDR1 and CDR2 sequences are LNHDA and SQIVND (reference sequence). Trimming stripped 6 bases from V and 6 bases from J, with 9 bases between. CDR3 length: 12 residues. Here the CDR3 DNA reads TGTGCCAGTAGCCTGGGGCCTCAGCCCCAGCATTTT. Translated, it gives CASSLGPQPQHF.